Listed here are 6 T cell receptor beta chains from one sample, sequenced in a study of OX40 agonist ivuxolimab in advanced cancers. Here immunoSEQ multiplex PCR was the method, and the copy in TCRdb shows in-frame clones only, minus some. The sample holds roughly 67,000 clones, 85% to 90% seen once. Sequencing used CD4+ or CD8+ T cells sorted from blood, obtained in a trial of the OX40 agonist ivuxolimab. The receptors derive from an adult with an advanced solid tumor such as melanoma, head and neck, liver or kidney cancer.

J is TRBJ1-1 and V is TRBV11-3; 7 bases map to TRBD1. Per the germline V gene, CDR1 is SGHNT and CDR2 is YENEEA. V gave up 3 bases and J gave up 6 bases; unmatched junction bases: 4. The CDR3 runs to 13 residues. The CDR3 reads CASSFDRVSEAFF. CDR3 DNA: TGTGCCAGCAGCTTTGACAGGGTTTCTGAAGCTTTCTTT.

The chain joins TRBV14 to TRBJ2-2, with a possible D match to TRBD2 (6 bases). Trimming removed 7 bases from V and 4 bases from J, with 13 bases in between. Germline loops: CDR1 SGHDN, CDR2 FVKESK. This CDR3 is 14 amino acids long. The CDR3 DNA is TGTGCCAGCAAAGGAGGGACGGCCACCGGGGAGCTGTTTTTT. Its protein is CASKGGTATGELFF.

The chain couples TRBV5-1 to TRBJ1-5; D remains ambiguous. Trimming pared 2 bases from V and 2 bases from J, leaving 8 bases between. Germline V gene sequence: CDR1 SGHRS, CDR2 YFSETQ. CDR3 length: 14 amino acids. CDR3 nucleotides: TGCGCCAGCAGCTTCGAGGGAGGCAATCAGCCCCAGCATTTT. Translated, it gives CASSFEGGNQPQHF.

The chain combines TRBV29-1 with TRBJ2-3; maybe TRBD2 (5 bases). This CDR3 has 10 residues. Trimming cost V 7 bases and J 6 bases, with 8 bases left between them. CDR1 and CDR2 (germline): SQVTM, ANQGSEA. DNA for the CDR3: TGCAGCGGTTGGAGGGATACGCAGTATTTT. Translation gives CSGWRDTQYF.

V usage is TRBV29-1 and J usage is TRBJ2-7, with a possible D match to TRBD2 (5 bases). Trimming shortened V by 7 bases and J by 5 bases, and 18 bases separated the two germline ends. The CDR3 sequence is 13 residues long. Germline V lookup: CDR1 SQVTM, CDR2 ANQGSEA. The CDR3 here is CSASTSKRDEQYF. The CDR3 DNA is TGCAGCGCATCGACCTCAAAGAGGGACGAGCAGTACTTC.

The V and J genes are TRBV6-5 and TRBJ1-2, with unresolved D. Deletions cut 0 bases from V and 10 bases from J, with 12 bases between. Germline values: CDR1 MNHEY, CDR2 SVGAGI. This CDR3 spans 13 amino acids. The CDR3 DNA follows: TGTGCCAGCAGTTACTCGGGCGTATCGATCTACACCTTC. Amino acid sequence: CASSYSGVSIYTF.